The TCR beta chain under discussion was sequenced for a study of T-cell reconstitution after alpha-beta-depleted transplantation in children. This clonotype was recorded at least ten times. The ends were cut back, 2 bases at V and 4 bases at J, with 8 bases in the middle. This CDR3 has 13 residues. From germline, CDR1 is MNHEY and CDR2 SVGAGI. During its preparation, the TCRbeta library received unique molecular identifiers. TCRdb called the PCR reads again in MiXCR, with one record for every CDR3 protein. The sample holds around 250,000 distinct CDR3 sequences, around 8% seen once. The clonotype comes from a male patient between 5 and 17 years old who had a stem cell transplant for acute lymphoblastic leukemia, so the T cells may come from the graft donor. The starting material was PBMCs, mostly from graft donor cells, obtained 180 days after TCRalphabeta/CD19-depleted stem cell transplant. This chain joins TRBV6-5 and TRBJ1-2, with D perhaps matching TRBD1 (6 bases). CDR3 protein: CASSYQGSYGYTF. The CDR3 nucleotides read TGTGCCAGCAGTTACCAGGGGTCCTATGGCTACACCTTC.